One T cell receptor beta chain is described in this entry. Its target is not known. CDR1 and CDR2 (germline): MNHEY, SMNVEV (reference sequence). V gave up 5 bases and J gave up 2 bases, with 18 bases separating them. CDR3 length equals 17 residues. TCRdb analysed the 5' RACE reads with MiXCR anew, one entry per CDR3 protein. The table includes 200,000 to 250,000 distinct CDR3 sequences, 7% to 10% detected once. This entry belongs to a study of CD8 T cells in ankylosing spondylitis. Overall study results and limits: A motif of 7 to 9 highly homologous TCR beta variants was seen as apparently characteristic of ankylosing spondylitis blood.

The clonotype comes from a female donor with ankylosing spondylitis or in good health (not recorded which). The rearrangement joins TRBV27 to TRBJ2-2; D unclear. Sequencing was performed on blood, either unsorted or a sorted T cell fraction (not recorded which). The DNA for the CDR3 is TGTGCCAGCAGTGACTTGAGTCAGTTTCGAAACACCGGGGAGCTGTTTTTT. Its translation: CASSDLSQFRNTGELFF.